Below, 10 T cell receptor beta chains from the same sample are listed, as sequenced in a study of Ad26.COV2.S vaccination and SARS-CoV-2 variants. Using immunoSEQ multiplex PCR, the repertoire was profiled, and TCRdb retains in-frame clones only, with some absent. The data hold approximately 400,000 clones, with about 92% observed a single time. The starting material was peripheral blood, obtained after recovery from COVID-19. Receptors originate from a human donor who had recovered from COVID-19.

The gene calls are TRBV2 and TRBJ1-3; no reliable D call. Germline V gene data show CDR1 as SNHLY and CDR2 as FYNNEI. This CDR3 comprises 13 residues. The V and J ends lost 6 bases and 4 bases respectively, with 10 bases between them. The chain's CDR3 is CASSRDEGNTIYF. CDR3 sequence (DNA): TGTGCCAGCAGCCGGGATGAAGGAAACACCATATATTTT.

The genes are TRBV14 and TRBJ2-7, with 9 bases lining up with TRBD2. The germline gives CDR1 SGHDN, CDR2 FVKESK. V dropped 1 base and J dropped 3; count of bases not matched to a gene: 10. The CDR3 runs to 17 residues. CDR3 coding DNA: TGTGCCAGCAGCCAAGGGATTTTGCGGGGGGGTCGCTACGAGCAGTACTTC. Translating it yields CASSQGILRGGRYEQYF.

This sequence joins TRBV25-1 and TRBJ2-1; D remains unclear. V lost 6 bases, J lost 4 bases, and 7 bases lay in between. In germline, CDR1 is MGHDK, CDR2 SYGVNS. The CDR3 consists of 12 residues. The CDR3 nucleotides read TGTGCCAGCAGCCTCGGTTACAATGAGCAGTTCTTC. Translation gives CASSLGYNEQFF.

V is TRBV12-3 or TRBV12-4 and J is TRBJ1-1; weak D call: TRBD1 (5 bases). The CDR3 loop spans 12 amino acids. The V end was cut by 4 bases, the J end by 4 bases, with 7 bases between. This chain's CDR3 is CASSWTFTEAFF. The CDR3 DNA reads TGTGCCAGCAGTTGGACATTCACTGAAGCTTTCTTT.

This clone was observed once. The CDR3 coding sequence is TGCGCCAGCAGCCAGACGACAGTTCTCTCCTATAATTCACCCCTCCACTTT. Translation gives CASSQTTVLSYNSPLHF. The chain joins TRBV5-1 to TRBJ1-6; maybe TRBD1 (5 bases). The V end was cut by 4 bases, the J end by 0 bases, with 14 bases between. Germline CDR1 SGHRS, CDR2 YFSETQ. The CDR3 runs to 17 residues. The complete variable domain, with remaining parts taken from reference TRBV5-1 and TRBJ1-6, reads KAGVTQTPRYLIKTRGQQVTLSCSPISGHRSVSWYQQTPGQGLQFLFEYFSETQRNKGNFPGRFSGRQFSNSRSEMNVSTLELGDSALYLCASSQTTVLSYNSPLHFGNGTRLTVT.

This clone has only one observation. Here the CDR3 reads CASSETWDITNYGYTF. The CDR3, as DNA: TGTGCCAGCAGTGAAACATGGGACATCACTAACTATGGCTACACCTTC. The genes are TRBV6-1 and TRBJ1-2, with D possibly being TRBD1 (6 bases). The germline V gene has CDR1 MNHNS and CDR2 SASEGT. The V gene lost 2 bases and the J gene lost 0 bases, with 13 bases spanning the gap. The CDR3 spans 16 residues.

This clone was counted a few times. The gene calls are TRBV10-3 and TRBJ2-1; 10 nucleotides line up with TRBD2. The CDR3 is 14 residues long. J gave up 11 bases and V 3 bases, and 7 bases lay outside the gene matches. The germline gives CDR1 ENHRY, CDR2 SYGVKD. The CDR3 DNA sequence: TGTGCCATCAGTGATGGTCTAGCGGGGGACCAGCAGTTCTTC. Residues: CAISDGLAGDQQFF.

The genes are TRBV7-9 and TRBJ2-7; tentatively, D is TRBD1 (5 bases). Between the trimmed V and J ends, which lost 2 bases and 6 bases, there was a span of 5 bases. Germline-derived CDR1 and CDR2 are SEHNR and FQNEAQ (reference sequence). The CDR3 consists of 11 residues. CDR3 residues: CASSLQGEQYF. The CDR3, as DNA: TGTGCCAGCAGCTTACAGGGCGAGCAGTACTTC.

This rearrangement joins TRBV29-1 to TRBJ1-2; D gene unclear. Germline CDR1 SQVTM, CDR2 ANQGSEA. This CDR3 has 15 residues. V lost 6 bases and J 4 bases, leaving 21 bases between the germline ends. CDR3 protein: CSVLWSNQDPYGYTF. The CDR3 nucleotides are TGCAGCGTCCTTTGGAGTAACCAAGATCCCTATGGCTACACCTTC.

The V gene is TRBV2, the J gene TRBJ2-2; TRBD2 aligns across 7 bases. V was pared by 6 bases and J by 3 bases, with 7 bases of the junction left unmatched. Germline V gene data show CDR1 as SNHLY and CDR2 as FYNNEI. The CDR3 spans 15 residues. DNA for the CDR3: TGTGCCAGCAGCGGAGCGGGGCGATACACCGGGGAGCTGTTTTTT. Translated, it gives CASSGAGRYTGELFF. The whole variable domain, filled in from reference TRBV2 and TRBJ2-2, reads EPEVTQTPSHQVTQMGQEVILRCVPISNHLYFYWYRQILGQKVEFLVSFYNNEISEKSEIFDDQFSVERPDGSNFTLKIRSTKLEDSAMYFCASSGAGRYTGELFFGEGSRLTVL.